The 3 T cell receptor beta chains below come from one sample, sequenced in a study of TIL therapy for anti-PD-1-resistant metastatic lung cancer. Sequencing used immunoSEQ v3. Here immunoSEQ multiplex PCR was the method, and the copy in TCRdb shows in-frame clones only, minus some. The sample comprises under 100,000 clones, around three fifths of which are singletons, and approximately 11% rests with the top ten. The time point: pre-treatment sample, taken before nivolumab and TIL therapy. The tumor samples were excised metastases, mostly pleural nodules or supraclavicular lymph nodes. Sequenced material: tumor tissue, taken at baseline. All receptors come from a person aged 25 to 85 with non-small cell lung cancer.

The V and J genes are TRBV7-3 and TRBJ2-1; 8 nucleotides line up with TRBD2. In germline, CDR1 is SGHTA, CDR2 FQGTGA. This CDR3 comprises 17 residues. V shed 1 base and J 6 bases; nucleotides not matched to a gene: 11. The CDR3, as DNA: TGTGCCAGCAGCTTAATAAGGATTGGCGGGGGGCGCAATGAGCAGTTCTTC. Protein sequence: CASSLIRIGGGRNEQFF. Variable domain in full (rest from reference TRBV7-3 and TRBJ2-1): GAGVSQTPSNKVTEKGKYVELRCDPISGHTALYWYRQSLGQGPEFLIYFQGTGAADDSGLPNDRFFAVRPEGSVSTLKIQRTERGDSAVYLCASSLIRIGGGRNEQFFGPGTRLTVL.

The CDR3 bases are TGCGCCAGCAGCCCGCCTATGAGGTCAGATACGCAGTATTTT. It translates to CASSPPMRSDTQYF. The rearrangement uses TRBV4-1 and TRBJ2-3; D remains unclear. Germline V CDR1 and CDR2: MGHRA, YSYEKL. V was cut by 4 bases and J by 4 bases, with 12 bases left in between. There are 14 residues in the CDR3.

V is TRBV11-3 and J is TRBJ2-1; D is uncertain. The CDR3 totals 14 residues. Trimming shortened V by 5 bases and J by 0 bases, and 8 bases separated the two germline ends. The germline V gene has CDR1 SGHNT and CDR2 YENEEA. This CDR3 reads CASSIRSSYNEQFF. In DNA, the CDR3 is TGTGCCAGCAGCATTAGGAGCTCCTACAATGAGCAGTTCTTC. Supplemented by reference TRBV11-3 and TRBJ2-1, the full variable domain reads EAGVVQSPRYKIIEKKQPVAFWCNPISGHNTLYWYLQNLGQGPELLIRYENEEAVDDSQLPKDRFSAERLKGVDSTLKIQPAELGDSAVYLCASSIRSSYNEQFFGPGTRLTVL.